What follows are 19 T cell receptor beta chains derived from one specimen sequenced in a study of CD8 T cells in ankylosing spondylitis. TCRdb called the 5' RACE reads again in MiXCR, with one record for every CDR3 protein. The sample records 200,000 to 300,000 distinct CDR3 sequences, about 11% being singletons. Sequenced input: blood, either unsorted or a sorted T cell fraction (not recorded which). Receptors originate from a male donor with ankylosing spondylitis or in good health (not recorded which).

This clonotype was counted many times. The rearrangement uses TRBV5-1 and TRBJ2-1; TRBD1 or TRBD2 may be the D gene (5 bases each). Germline loops: CDR1 SGHRS, CDR2 YFSETQ. V lost 0 bases and J 7 bases, leaving 11 bases between the germline ends. The CDR3 sequence is 14 residues long. The CDR3 DNA is TGCGCCAGCAGCTTGGGGGACCGGTCGAATGAGCAGTTCTTC. It specifies CASSLGDRSNEQFF.

V gene TRBV7-2 combines with J gene TRBJ1-1; a weak D match, TRBD1 (5 bases). The CDR3 totals 14 residues. Germline loops: CDR1 SGHTA, CDR2 FQGNSA. Trimming removed 7 bases from V and 4 bases from J, with 16 bases in between. In nucleotides, the CDR3 is TGTGCCAGCACCCTCGGGGCAGGCATCACTGAAGCTTTCTTT. Protein sequence: CASTLGAGITEAFF.

This clonotype has a count of ten or more. The chain has TRBV5-1 and TRBJ1-1; D is unclear. Trimming took 1 base from V and 0 from J, leaving 10 bases between them. The CDR3 has 15 amino acids. Germline V gives CDR1 SGHRS, CDR2 YFSETQ. The CDR3 region has the DNA TGCGCCAGCAGCTTGTTTTCGACGGTGAACACTGAAGCTTTCTTT. It translates to CASSLFSTVNTEAFF.

This clonotype appeared many times. The chain has TRBV5-1 and TRBJ2-7, with 10 bases aligning to TRBD1. The CDR3 extends over 14 amino acids. Germline lookup yields CDR1 SGHRS and CDR2 YFSETQ. The V segment lost 4 bases and the J segment 6 bases; nucleotides outside the gene matches: 7. CDR3 nucleotides: TGCGCCAGCAGCAAGCGACAGGGGGCGGGCGAGCAGTACTTC. It yields the protein CASSKRQGAGEQYF.

Regarding this clonotype: A much larger clone sits a single nucleotide away, making a read error possible. The V and J genes are TRBV20-1 and TRBJ2-3; unclear D gene. The CDR3 extends over 16 amino acids. Germline V lookup: CDR1 DFQATT, CDR2 SNEGSKA (reference sequence). This CDR3 is CCAPSPDGTEVDTQYF. CDR3 DNA: TGCTGTGCTCCGTCCCCGGACGGCACTGAGGTAGATACGCAGTATTTT.

The chain combines TRBV3-1 with TRBJ1-2; D call uncertain. This CDR3 is built from 15 residues. V gave up 0 bases and J gave up 1 base, with 9 bases separating them. Germline loops: CDR1 LGHDT, CDR2 YNNKEL (reference sequence). CDR3 DNA sequence: TGTGCCAGCAGCCAAGAACCTAGGATTAACTATGGCTACACCTTC. The encoded protein is CASSQEPRINYGYTF. The whole variable domain, filled in from reference TRBV3-1 and TRBJ1-2, reads DTAVSQTPKYLVTQMGNDKSIKCEQNLGHDTMYWYKQDSKKFLKIMFSYNNKELIINETVPNRFSPKSPDKAHLNLHINSLELGDSAVYFCASSQEPRINYGYTFGSGTRLTVV.

This clonotype was found many times. The chain recombines TRBV13 with TRBJ2-1; 10 bases are shared with TRBD2. V was clipped by 2 bases and J by 6 bases; unmatched bases: 4. Germline loops: CDR1 PRHDT, CDR2 FYEKMQ (reference sequence). The CDR3 totals 15 residues. For the CDR3, the DNA is TGTGCCAGCAGCTTAATGACTAGCGGGCCCAATGAGCAGTTCTTC. Protein: CASSLMTSGPNEQFF.

The table lists this clonotype with many counts. The chain carries TRBV20-1 and TRBJ2-5; TRBD1 might be the D (5 bases). Trimming pared 7 bases from V and 4 bases from J, leaving 10 bases between. This CDR3 has 11 amino acids. Germline V CDR1 and CDR2: DFQATT, SNEGSKA (reference sequence). The CDR3 DNA sequence: TGCAGTGTTAGGGGATTAGAGACCCAGTACTTC. Translation: CSVRGLETQYF.

In its sample, this clonotype was seen many times. The chain carries TRBV6-5 and TRBJ2-7; 12 bases align to TRBD2. The V gene's germline CDR1 is MNHEY and CDR2 SVGAGI. The CDR3 spans 17 residues. V was pared by 4 bases and J by 3 bases, with 10 bases of the junction left unmatched. The chain's CDR3 is CASSFRPMTSGSYEQYF. For the CDR3, the DNA is TGTGCCAGCAGTTTCCGACCTATGACTAGCGGGAGCTACGAGCAGTACTTC.

At least ten counts were recorded for this clonotype. Germline is not matched at one junction end, which may reflect a read error. The chain recombines TRBV5-1 with TRBJ1-2, with 9 bases identical to TRBD1. This CDR3 region has 9 residues. CDR1 SGHRS and CDR2 YFSETQ come from the germline V gene. Here the CDR3 reads CALYRGQDF. The CDR3, as DNA: TGCGCCTTGTACAGGGGGCAAGACTTC.

This sequence joins TRBV4-1 and TRBJ1-2; 7 positions agree with TRBD1. The CDR3 covers 15 residues. CDR1 and CDR2 (germline): MGHRA, YSYEKL. V lost 1 base and J lost 4; bases outside the gene matches: 6. CDR3 loop: CASSQVPGTAYGYTF. CDR3 DNA: TGCGCCAGCAGCCAAGTACCCGGGACAGCCTATGGCTACACCTTC.

This clonotype showed up just a few times. At one of its ends the junction is not consistent with the germline gene, which may arise from a read error. The V call is TRBV20-1, the J call TRBJ1-2, with TRBD1 matching 9 bases. The CDR3 has 17 amino acids. Germline V CDR1 and CDR2: DFQATT, SNEGSKA (reference sequence). Written as DNA, the CDR3 is TGCTGTGCTAGAGATTCCGGACAGGGGACCCCGAGAGATGGCTACACCTTC. Residues: CCARDSGQGTPRDGYTF.

The gene calls are TRBV10-3 and TRBJ2-1, with 9 bases matching TRBD1. This CDR3 has 13 residues. Germline CDR1 and CDR2: ENHRY and SYGVKD. J was trimmed by 10 bases and V by 3 bases; bases with no gene match: 4. The CDR3 DNA sequence: TGTGCCATCAGTGAACAGGGGGCCGGGGAGCAGTTCTTC. Its translation is CAISEQGAGEQFF.

This clonotype was detected many times. This rearrangement joins TRBV9 to TRBJ2-3; no firm D call. The CDR3 is made up of 12 amino acids. Trimming removed 0 bases at V and 6 bases at J, with 5 bases between. CDR1 and CDR2 from the germline V gene are SGDLS and YYNGEE. The CDR3 is CASSVERDTQYF. DNA of the CDR3: TGTGCCAGCAGCGTAGAAAGGGATACGCAGTATTTT.

This clonotype occurred many times. This chain connects TRBV20-1 to TRBJ2-3, with 8 positions matching TRBD2. J lost 3 bases, V lost 5 bases, and 7 bases had no gene match. CDR1 and CDR2 from the germline V gene are DFQATT and SNEGSKA (reference sequence). This CDR3 contains 14 residues. This CDR3 is CSAPGGGRTDTQYF. Written as DNA, the CDR3 is TGCAGTGCTCCCGGGGGGGGGAGGACAGATACGCAGTATTTT.

Ten or more counts support this clonotype. V usage is TRBV20-1 and J usage is TRBJ1-2; 7 nucleotides match TRBD1. Per germline, CDR1 DFQATT and CDR2 SNEGSKA (reference sequence). The J segment lost 7 bases and the V segment lost 6 bases, leaving 8 bases of the junction unmatched. The CDR3 has 12 amino acids. CDR3 DNA: TGCAGTGCGACCCGGGACAGAACTGGCTACACCTTC. It translates to CSATRDRTGYTF.

The chain has TRBV7-2 and TRBJ2-7; D perhaps matches TRBD2 (6 bases). This CDR3 is built from 14 residues. Trimming stripped 8 bases from V and 1 base from J, with 15 bases between. The germline V gene has CDR1 SGHTA and CDR2 FQGNSA. As DNA, the CDR3 is TGTGCCAGCGCCCCGAGCGCGGGATCCTACGAGCAGTACTTC. The encoded protein is CASAPSAGSYEQYF.

This clonotype was seen at least ten times. The chain links TRBV6-1 to TRBJ2-3, with 9 bases identical to TRBD1. The CDR3 length is 14 residues. Germline CDR1 reads MNHNS; CDR2 reads SASEGT. Trimming cost V 4 bases and J 4 bases; bases outside gene matches: 3. The CDR3 loop is CASSVGTGPDTQYF. The CDR3 DNA reads as TGTGCCAGCAGTGTTGGGACAGGGCCAGATACGCAGTATTTT.

This clonotype has at least ten counts. The chain carries TRBV12-3 or TRBV12-4 and TRBJ1-2; D remains ambiguous. The CDR3 loop spans 14 amino acids. V gave up 7 bases and J gave up 6 bases, with 18 bases separating them. In nucleotides, the CDR3 is TGTGCCAGCACCGTACGTCGGACTACGGATGGCTACACCTTC. Translation: CASTVRRTTDGYTF.